This T cell receptor beta chain came from a study of blood T cell repertoires in COVID-19. Study-wide background: Samples taken during acute and convalescent COVID-19 were collected in the United States, Italy and Spain. Nucleic acid was either cDNA or gDNA, and it came from T cells, B-cell-depleted T cells, or PBMCs.

The CDR3 has 12 amino acids. The V gene's germline CDR1 is ENHRY and CDR2 SYGVKD. Trimming took 8 bases from V and 4 from J, leaving 11 bases between them. Per the study methods: From reference gene primer amplification, estimates of nucleated cell counts were derived. TCRdb's table, derived via immunoSEQ multiplex PCR, lists solely in-frame clones and lacks some. That table furnishes V, J and clone size, whereas the DNA furnished D and trimming. The sample lists roughly 180,000 clones; around 89% were seen once. The sequence was collected from a woman in her twenties or thirties with acute or convalescent COVID-19. This chain uses TRBV10-3 with TRBJ2-5; D is unresolved. The sample comprised peripheral blood. In DNA, the CDR3 is TGTGCCATCCGTAGCATGGGAGAGACCCAGTACTTC. Its protein product is CAIRSMGETQYF.